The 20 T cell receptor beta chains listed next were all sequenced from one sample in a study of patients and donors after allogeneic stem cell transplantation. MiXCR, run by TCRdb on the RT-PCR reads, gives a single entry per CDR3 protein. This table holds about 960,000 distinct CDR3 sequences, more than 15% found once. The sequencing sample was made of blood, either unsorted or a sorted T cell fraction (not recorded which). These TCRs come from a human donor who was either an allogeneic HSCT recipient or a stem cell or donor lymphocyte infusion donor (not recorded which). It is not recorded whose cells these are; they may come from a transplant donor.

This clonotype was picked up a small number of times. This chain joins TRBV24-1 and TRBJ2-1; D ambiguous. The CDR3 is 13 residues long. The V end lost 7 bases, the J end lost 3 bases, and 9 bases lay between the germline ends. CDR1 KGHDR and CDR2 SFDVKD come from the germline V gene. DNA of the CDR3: TGTGCCACCAGCGGCTTGGGCTACAATGAGCAGTTCTTC. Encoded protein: CATSGLGYNEQFF.

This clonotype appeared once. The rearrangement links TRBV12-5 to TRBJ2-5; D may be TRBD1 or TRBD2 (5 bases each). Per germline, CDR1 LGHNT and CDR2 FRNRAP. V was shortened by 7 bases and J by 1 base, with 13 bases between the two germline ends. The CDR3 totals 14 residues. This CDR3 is CASAQGGGQETQYF. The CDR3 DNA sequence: TGTGCTAGTGCCCAGGGTGGGGGCCAAGAGACCCAGTACTTC.

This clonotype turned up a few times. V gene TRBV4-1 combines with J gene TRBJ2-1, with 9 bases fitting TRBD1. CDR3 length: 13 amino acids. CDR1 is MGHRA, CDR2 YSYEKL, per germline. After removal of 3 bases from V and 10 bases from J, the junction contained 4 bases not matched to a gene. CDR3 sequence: CASSQVGQGEQFF. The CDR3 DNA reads TGCGCCAGCAGCCAGGTTGGACAGGGGGAGCAGTTCTTC.

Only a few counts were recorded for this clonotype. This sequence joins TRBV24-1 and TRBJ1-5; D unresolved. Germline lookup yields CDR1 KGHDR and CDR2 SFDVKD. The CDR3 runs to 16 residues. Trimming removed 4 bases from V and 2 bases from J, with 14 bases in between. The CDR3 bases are TGTGCCACCAGTGAAACATCAGGCCAGGGCAATCAGCCCCAGCATTTT. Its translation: CATSETSGQGNQPQHF.

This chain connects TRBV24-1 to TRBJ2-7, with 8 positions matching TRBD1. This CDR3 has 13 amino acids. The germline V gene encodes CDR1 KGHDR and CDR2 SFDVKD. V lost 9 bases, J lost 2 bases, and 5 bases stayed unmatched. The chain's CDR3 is CATADRVTYEQYF. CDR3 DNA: TGTGCCACCGCGGACAGGGTGACCTACGAGCAGTACTTC.

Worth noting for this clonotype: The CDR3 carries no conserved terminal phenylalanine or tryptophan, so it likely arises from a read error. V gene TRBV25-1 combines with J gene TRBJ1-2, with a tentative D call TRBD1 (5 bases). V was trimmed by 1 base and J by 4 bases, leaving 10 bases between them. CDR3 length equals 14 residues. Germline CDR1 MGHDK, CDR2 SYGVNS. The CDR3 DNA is TGTGCCAGCAGTGAATCGGGACGGACCTATGGCTACACCTCC. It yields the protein CASSESGRTYGYTS.

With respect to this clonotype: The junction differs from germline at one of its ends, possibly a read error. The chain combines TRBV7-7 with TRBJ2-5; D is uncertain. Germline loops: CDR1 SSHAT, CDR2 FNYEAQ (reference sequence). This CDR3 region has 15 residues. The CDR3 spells CASSLDLEVRETQYF. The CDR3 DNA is TGTGCTAGCAGCTTAGATTTAGAGGTTCGGGAGACCCAGTACTTC.

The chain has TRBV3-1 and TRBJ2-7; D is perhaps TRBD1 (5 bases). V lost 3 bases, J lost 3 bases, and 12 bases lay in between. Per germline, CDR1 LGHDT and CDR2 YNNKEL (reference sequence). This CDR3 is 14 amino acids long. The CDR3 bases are TGTGCCAGCAGCCACAGGGAAGGTGGCTACGAGCAGTACTTC. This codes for CASSHREGGYEQYF.

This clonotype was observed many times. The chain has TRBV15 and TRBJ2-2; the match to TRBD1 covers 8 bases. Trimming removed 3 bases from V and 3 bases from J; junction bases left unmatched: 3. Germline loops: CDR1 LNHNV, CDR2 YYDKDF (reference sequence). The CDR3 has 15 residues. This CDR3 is CATSSHRGYTGELFF. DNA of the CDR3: TGTGCCACCAGCAGTCACAGGGGGTACACCGGGGAGCTGTTTTTT.

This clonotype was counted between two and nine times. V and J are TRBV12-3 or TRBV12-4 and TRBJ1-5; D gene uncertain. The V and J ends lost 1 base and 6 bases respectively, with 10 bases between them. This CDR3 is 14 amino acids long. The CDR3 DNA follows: TGTGCCAGCAGTTTAGTAGGAGGGTTTCAGCCCCAGCATTTT. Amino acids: CASSLVGGFQPQHF.

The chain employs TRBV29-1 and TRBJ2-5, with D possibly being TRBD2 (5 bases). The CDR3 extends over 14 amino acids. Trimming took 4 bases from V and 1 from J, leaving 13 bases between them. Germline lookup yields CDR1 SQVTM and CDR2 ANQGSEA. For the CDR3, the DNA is TGCAGCGTTGCAATGAGCGGAGCCCAAGAGACCCAGTACTTC. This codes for CSVAMSGAQETQYF.

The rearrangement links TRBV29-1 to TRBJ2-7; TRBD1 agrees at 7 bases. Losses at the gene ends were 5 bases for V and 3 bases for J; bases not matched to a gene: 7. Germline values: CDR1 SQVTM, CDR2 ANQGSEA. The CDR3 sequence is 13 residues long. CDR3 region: CSVTGTVHYEQYF. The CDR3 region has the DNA TGCAGCGTTACCGGGACAGTACACTACGAGCAGTACTTC.

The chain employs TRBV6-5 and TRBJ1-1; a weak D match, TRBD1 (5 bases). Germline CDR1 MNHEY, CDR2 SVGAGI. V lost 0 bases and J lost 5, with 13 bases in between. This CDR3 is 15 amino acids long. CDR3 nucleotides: TGTGCCAGCAGTTACTCATTAGGGGAAAAGACTGAAGCTTTCTTT. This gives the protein CASSYSLGEKTEAFF.

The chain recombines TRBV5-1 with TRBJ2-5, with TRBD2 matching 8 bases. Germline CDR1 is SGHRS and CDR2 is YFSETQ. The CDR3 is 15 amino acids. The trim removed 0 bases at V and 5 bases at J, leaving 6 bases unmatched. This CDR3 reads CASSLEAGAGETQYF. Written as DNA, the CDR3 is TGCGCCAGCAGCTTGGAAGCGGGGGCGGGTGAGACCCAGTACTTC.

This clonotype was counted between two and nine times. As DNA, the CDR3 is TGCAGTGCTAGAGATCTTCGGGGAAGGGAGACCCAGTACTTC. Its protein is CSARDLRGRETQYF. The chain couples TRBV20-1 to TRBJ2-5; D is perhaps TRBD2 (5 bases). Deletions cut 0 bases from V and 5 bases from J, with 13 bases between. This CDR3 region has 14 residues. Looked up from germline, CDR1 is DFQATT and CDR2 is SNEGSKA (reference sequence).

CDR3 protein: CASSHSLAGGTDTQYF. CDR3 sequence (DNA): TGCGCCAGCAGCCACTCACTAGCGGGAGGGACAGATACGCAGTATTTT. This chain uses TRBV5-1 with TRBJ2-3; TRBD2 aligns across 13 bases. Germline V gene data show CDR1 as SGHRS and CDR2 as YFSETQ. The CDR3 runs 16 residues. J was trimmed by 3 bases and V by 4 bases; bases with no gene match: 5.

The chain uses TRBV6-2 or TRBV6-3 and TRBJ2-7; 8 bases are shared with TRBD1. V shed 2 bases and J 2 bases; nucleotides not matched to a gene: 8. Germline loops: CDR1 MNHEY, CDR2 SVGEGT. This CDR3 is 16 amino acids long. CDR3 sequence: CASSYPPGQAPYEQYF. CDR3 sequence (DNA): TGTGCCAGCAGTTACCCTCCGGGACAGGCACCCTACGAGCAGTACTTC.

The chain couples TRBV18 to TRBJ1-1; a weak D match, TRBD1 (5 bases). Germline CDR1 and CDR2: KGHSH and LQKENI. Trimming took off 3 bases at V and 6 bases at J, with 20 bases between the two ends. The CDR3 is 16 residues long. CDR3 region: CASSPAGQRAGAEAFF. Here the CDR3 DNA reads TGTGCCAGCTCACCCGCAGGCCAGAGGGCGGGGGCTGAAGCTTTCTTT.

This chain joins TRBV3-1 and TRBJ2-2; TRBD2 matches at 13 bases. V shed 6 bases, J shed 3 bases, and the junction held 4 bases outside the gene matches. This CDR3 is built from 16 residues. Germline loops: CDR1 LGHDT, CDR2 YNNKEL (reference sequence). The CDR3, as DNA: TGTGCCAGCAGGTCTACTAGCGGGAGGGACACCGGGGAGCTGTTTTTT. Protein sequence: CASRSTSGRDTGELFF.

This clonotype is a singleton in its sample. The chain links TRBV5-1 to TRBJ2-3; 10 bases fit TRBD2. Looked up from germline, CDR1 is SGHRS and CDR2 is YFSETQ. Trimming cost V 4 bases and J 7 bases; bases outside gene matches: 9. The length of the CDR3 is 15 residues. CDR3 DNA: TGCGCCAGCAGCCAAGCCGGGACTAGCGCTTATACGCAGTATTTT. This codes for CASSQAGTSAYTQYF.